This TCR beta chain was recorded in a study of technical replicates of blood from a handful of donors listed by TCRdb under 2017. There are 13 amino acids in the CDR3, from cysteine to phenylalanine inclusive. CDR3 DNA only is kept here, 39 bases in frame from base 1. V is pruned by 6 bases and J by 4 bases, leaving 5 bases of the junction without a gene match. CDR1 and CDR2, looked up from the germline V gene, are KGHSH and LQKENI. As concerns this clone: The antigen it binds to is not known. Per-base quality was not reported, and no clone a single base away is much larger than it.

The library was produced with the immunoSEQ multiplex PCR assay. What TCRdb holds here is the immuneACCESS table cut down to in-frame rearrangements. Part of the clones is not present; checked against another copy, under half of the missing clones reflect an unresolved V gene, and the others are unexplained. Across this sample there are 74,000 or so clones, with approximately 90% seen only once. The ten most abundant clones make up approximately 0.3% of the sample. The sequence was obtained from a human donor in good health. The chain uses TRBV18 and TRBJ2-5, and 7 junction bases match TRBD2. Input material: T cells isolated from PBMCs. The CDR3 loop reads CASSPGGRETQYF. The nucleotides read TGTGCCAGCTCTCCGGGGGGTAGAGAGACCCAGTACTTC. Supplemented by the reference TRBV18 and TRBJ2-5 proteins around the CDR3, the complete variable domain is NAGVMQNPRHLVRRRGQEARLRCSPMKGHSHVYWYRQLPEEGLKFMVYLQKENIIDESGMPKERFSAEFPKEGPSILRIQQVVRGDSAAYFCASSPGGRETQYFGPGTRLLVL.